The entry that follows covers one T cell receptor (beta chain) sequence. Its antigen is as yet unknown. This CDR3 is built from 11 residues. Germline lookup yields CDR1 MNHEY and CDR2 SMNVEV (reference sequence). V was shortened by 2 bases and J by 6 bases, with 5 bases between the two germline ends. This sample was taken from a study of OX40 agonist ivuxolimab in advanced cancers. Study at large: The patients received ivuxolimab by intravenous route every 2 weeks at 0.01 to 10 mg/kg. Study results and limitations: Compared with CD4+, CD8+ T cells on average had more expanded clones.

TCRdb's table, derived via immunoSEQ multiplex PCR, lists solely in-frame clones and lacks some. The table has about 69,000 clones, 75% to 95% seen once; the top ten hold more than 4.5%. Blood sampling took place at baseline, cycle 4 day 1, and cycle 7 day 1. The rearrangement joins TRBV27 to TRBJ2-7; D remains unclear. The sequence was obtained from an adult with an advanced solid tumor such as melanoma, head and neck, liver or kidney cancer. Sequenced material: CD4+ or CD8+ T cells sorted from blood, taken in a trial of the OX40 agonist ivuxolimab. DNA of the CDR3: TGTGCCAGCAGTTTAGGACCCGAGCAGTACTTC. Translation: CASSLGPEQYF.